The rows below give T cell receptor beta chains drawn from one sample of a study of early T cells in non-severe SARS-CoV-2 infection. Using its own MiXCR run on the 5' RACE reads, TCRdb lists one record per CDR3 protein. The table lists 70,000 or so distinct CDR3 sequences, roughly an eighth of them singletons. Sequencing input: whole blood. Receptors were obtained from an adult who was a healthcare worker with PCR-confirmed SARS-CoV-2 infection or an uninfected control (not recorded which). The conserved cysteine and the conserved F or W are not part of the CDR3 here. Fields, in order: V gene, CDR3 length, J gene, CDR3 protein.

TRBV5-5,12,TRBJ1-1,ASSLAPRGAEAF
TRBV6-1,11,TRBJ1-4,ASGGATNEKLF
TRBV4-3,14,TRBJ1-2,ASSQRTAAGNYGYT
TRBV6-2/TRBV6-3,12,TRBJ2-2,ASSLYRVNGELF
TRBV25-1,10,TRBJ1-4,ASSESSRKLF
TRBV20-1,15,TRBJ2-2,SARTTSGGLGTGELF
TRBV11-2,12,TRBJ1-3,ASPAKQIGNTIY
TRBV2,12,TRBJ1-6,ARNTGTKNSPLH
TRBV5-6,12,TRBJ1-1,ASSFGQGRTEAF
TRBV6-5,13,TRBJ1-5,ASSSLAGGGQPQH
TRBV7-6,12,TRBJ1-1,ASSRGQGNTEAF
TRBV10-1,12,TRBJ2-7,ASSESIGSYEQY